Reported below is one T cell receptor beta chain. Its antigen is not identified. The CDR3 has 15 amino acids. Germline V gives CDR1 MNHEY, CDR2 SMNVEV (reference sequence). V dropped 4 bases and J dropped 9; count of bases not matched to a gene: 9. The data originate from a study of shared clonotypes between healthy human individuals. Deep was the level at which the assay was run. Every subset's genomic DNA went evenly onto several immunoSEQ plates. Authors' data handling: There were no quality scores in the junction-only immunoSEQ sequences, so filtering differed. The assay was immunoSEQ multiplex PCR, and TCRdb's table has in-frame clones only and misses some. That table is the source of V, J and clone size, and D and trimming were worked out from the DNA. Seen here are nearly 750,000 clones, 55% to 80% observed once, and the top ten hold around 1.8%. General study points: The diversity represented, both genetic and in exposure history, was limited by few donors.

The receptor was isolated from a woman aged 25-40 years in good health. J is TRBJ2-4 and V is TRBV27; 10 bases map to TRBD2. The source material was memory CD4+ T cells sorted from blood. Described subset: CD45RA-negative fraction. The DNA for the CDR3 is TGTGCCAGCAGTTATTCTAGCGGGAGTAGGACCATTCAGTACTTC. As protein: CASSYSSGSRTIQYF.